Following are 28 T cell receptor beta chains from one sample sequenced in a study of blood T cell repertoires in COVID-19. The protocol was immunoSEQ multiplex PCR, while the TCRdb copy is restricted to in-frame clones and leaves out a portion. Found here are 250,000 to 300,000 clones, roughly nine tenths of them singletons; the top ten hold 1.5% to 2%. The sequencing input was PBMCs or T cells enriched from blood (not recorded which). The receptor source for this set is a woman aged 60-70 years who had recovered from COVID-19.

This chain joins TRBV18 and TRBJ1-1; no clear D gene. Germline V CDR1 and CDR2: KGHSH, LQKENI. This CDR3 region has 15 residues. The V and J ends lost 3 bases and 0 bases respectively, with 11 bases between them. The CDR3 is CASSPGVEVNTEAFF. The CDR3 nucleotides read TGTGCCAGCTCACCCGGGGTCGAGGTGAACACTGAAGCTTTCTTT.

This chain uses TRBV6-5 with TRBJ1-2; D unresolved. The CDR3 is made up of 15 amino acids. Germline CDR1 reads MNHEY; CDR2 reads SVGAGI. Trimming shortened V by 0 bases and J by 7 bases, and 15 bases separated the two germline ends. The CDR3 bases are TGTGCCAGCAGTTACTCGATCGGGGAGACCGGTGGCTACACCTTC. It codes for CASSYSIGETGGYTF.

V gene TRBV11-2 combines with J gene TRBJ1-2; possibly TRBD1 for D (6 bases). Trimming took off 0 bases at V and 9 bases at J, with 20 bases between the two ends. From germline, CDR1 is SGHAT and CDR2 FQNNGV. This CDR3 is 16 amino acids long. The CDR3 loop is CASSLEGQTLAWSYTF. The CDR3 nucleotides read TGTGCCAGCAGCTTAGAAGGACAGACCCTTGCCTGGAGCTACACCTTC. The variable domain in full, with the rest retrieved from reference TRBV11-2 and TRBJ1-2, is EAGVAQSPRYKIIEKRQSVAFWCNPISGHATLYWYQQILGQGPKLLIQFQNNGVVDDSQLPKDRFSAERLKGVDSTLKIQPAKLEDSAVYLCASSLEGQTLAWSYTFGSGTRLTVV.

V and J are TRBV11-2 and TRBJ2-7; perhaps TRBD1 as D (5 bases). V gave up 1 base and J gave up 6 bases, with 10 bases separating them. Per germline, CDR1 SGHAT and CDR2 FQNNGV. The CDR3 loop spans 13 amino acids. CDR3 region: CASSLVGVPEQYF. As DNA, the CDR3 is TGTGCCAGCAGCTTAGTAGGGGTTCCCGAGCAGTACTTC.

The chain combines TRBV5-1 with TRBJ2-5; 8 bases agree with TRBD2. CDR1 and CDR2 (germline): SGHRS, YFSETQ. The CDR3 runs 14 residues. V gave up 4 bases and J gave up 2 bases; unmatched junction bases: 4. The CDR3 loop is CASSILAGQETQYF. CDR3 DNA: TGCGCCAGCAGCATCTTAGCGGGACAAGAGACCCAGTACTTC.

The rearrangement uses TRBV10-1 and TRBJ2-1; D is ambiguous. The V and J ends lost 0 bases and 7 bases respectively, with 4 bases between them. There are 12 residues in the CDR3. CDR1 is WNHNN, CDR2 SYGVQD, per germline (reference sequence). CDR3 DNA sequence: TGCGCCAGCAGTGAGTCGAGAAATGAGCAGTTCTTC. Protein product: CASSESRNEQFF.

This chain joins TRBV28 and TRBJ1-1, with 7 bases aligning to TRBD1. The CDR3 has 16 residues. Germline assignment: CDR1 MDHEN and CDR2 SYDVKM. Trimming cost V 6 bases and J 7 bases; bases outside gene matches: 17. CDR3: CASRFQRGREGYEAFF. In DNA, the CDR3 is TGTGCCAGCAGGTTCCAGAGGGGGCGCGAGGGGTATGAAGCTTTCTTT.

The chain uses TRBV5-1 and TRBJ2-1; D ambiguous. Trimming stripped 5 bases from V and 2 bases from J, with 5 bases between. The CDR3 sequence is 12 residues long. Germline-derived CDR1 and CDR2 are SGHRS and YFSETQ. The CDR3 DNA reads TGCGCCAGCAGTTCCACCTACAATGAGCAGTTCTTC. Translation: CASSSTYNEQFF.

The count of this clone is one. The rearrangement uses TRBV7-9 and TRBJ2-5, with 9 positions matching TRBD1. This CDR3 contains 15 residues. J lost 5 bases, V lost 0 bases, and 4 bases had no gene match. The germline CDR1 and CDR2 sequences are SEHNR and FQNEAQ (reference sequence). Written as DNA, the CDR3 is TGTGCCAGCAGCTTAGCCACCGGACAGGGGGAGACCCAGTACTTC. It yields the protein CASSLATGQGETQYF.

This clone is a singleton in its sample. The gene calls are TRBV18 and TRBJ1-2, with 9 bases aligning to TRBD1. The germline V gene encodes CDR1 KGHSH and CDR2 LQKENI. The CDR3 length is 14 residues. The V and J ends lost 2 bases and 11 bases, in that order; junction bases with no gene match: 9. The CDR3 loop is CASSPSRDRESYTF. The CDR3 DNA follows: TGTGCCAGCTCACCATCCCGGGACAGGGAATCGTACACCTTC.

This sequence joins TRBV10-3 and TRBJ1-2; 8 positions agree with TRBD1. With V trimmed by 7 bases and J by 1 base, 8 bases remained unmatched. This CDR3 has 15 residues. Germline V gene data show CDR1 as ENHRY and CDR2 as SYGVKD. This chain's CDR3 is CAITPDRGFNYGYTF. The CDR3, as DNA: TGTGCCATCACCCCCGACAGGGGATTTAACTATGGCTACACCTTC.

V usage is TRBV5-8 and J usage is TRBJ1-1; no definite D call. Germline-derived CDR1 and CDR2 are SGHTS and YDEGEE. The CDR3 covers 12 residues. Trimming removed 1 base at V and 7 bases at J, with 8 bases between. The CDR3 DNA follows: TGTGCCAGCAGCTTGTTGCTAATTGAAGCTTTCTTT. Amino acid sequence: CASSLLLIEAFF.

The J gene is TRBJ1-1, the V gene TRBV7-3; D remains ambiguous. Trimming took 5 bases from V and 2 from J, leaving 9 bases between them. The V gene's germline CDR1 is SGHTA and CDR2 FQGTGA. The CDR3 has 13 residues. Here the CDR3 DNA reads TGTGCCAGCAGCGCCCAGAAAAACACTGAAGCTTTCTTT. Protein product: CASSAQKNTEAFF. Full variable domain (rest looked up from reference TRBV7-3 and TRBJ1-1): GAGVSQTPSNKVTEKGKYVELRCDPISGHTALYWYRQSLGQGPEFLIYFQGTGAADDSGLPNDRFFAVRPEGSVSTLKIQRTERGDSAVYLCASSAQKNTEAFFGQGTRLTVV.

The chain has TRBV14 and TRBJ1-3; D remains unclear. This CDR3 region has 16 residues. Per the germline V gene, CDR1 is SGHDN and CDR2 is FVKESK. Trimming removed 0 bases from V and 0 bases from J, with 9 bases in between. The CDR3 DNA reads TGTGCCAGCAGCCAAGAGAGGTTCTTCTCTGGAAACACCATATATTTT. Translation gives CASSQERFFSGNTIYF.

The rearrangement links TRBV23-1 to TRBJ1-5; no firm D call. TRBV23-1 is an ORF, and what it does is uncertain. Trimming cost V 1 base and J 9 bases, with 19 bases left between them. This CDR3 contains 16 residues. The CDR3 region is CASSQWIQSTHPPQHF. The CDR3 region has the DNA TGCGCCAGCAGTCAATGGATACAGAGTACGCATCCGCCCCAGCATTTT.

V is TRBV6-1 and J is TRBJ1-1; no clear D. Deletions cut 3 bases from V and 1 base from J, with 9 bases between. CDR3 length equals 14 residues. Germline-derived CDR1 and CDR2 are MNHNS and SASEGT. This CDR3 is CASSDRHQNTEAFF. In DNA form, the CDR3 reads TGTGCCAGCAGTGATAGACACCAGAACACTGAAGCTTTCTTT.

The gene calls are TRBV10-3 and TRBJ2-1, with 7 positions matching TRBD2. Germline V gene lookup returns CDR1 ENHRY and CDR2 SYGVKD. This CDR3 spans 20 amino acids. Unmatched junction bases numbered 16, after V lost 0 bases and J lost 2 bases. CDR3 loop: CAISESRITRAAGAYNEQFF. The CDR3 coding sequence is TGTGCCATCAGTGAGTCGAGGATAACCCGAGCTGCGGGAGCCTACAATGAGCAGTTCTTC.

The V and J genes are TRBV12-3 or TRBV12-4 and TRBJ1-1; 7 bases map to TRBD1. This CDR3 is 13 amino acids long. Unmatched junction bases numbered 16, after V lost 8 bases and J lost 13 bases. The CDR3 DNA reads as TGTGCCAGCCGGATGGCAGGCGCAGCAGGGGGTTTCTTT. Protein product: CASRMAGAAGGFF.

The chain carries TRBV5-4 and TRBJ1-5; D is possibly TRBD1 (6 bases). V shed 3 bases and J shed 9 bases, with 10 bases lying between them. Germline values: CDR1 SGHNT, CDR2 YYREEE (reference sequence). This CDR3 has 12 residues. CDR3 sequence: CASSSPQGPQHF. The CDR3 DNA is TGTGCCAGCAGCTCCCCACAGGGGCCCCAGCATTTT.

This clone was seen only once. V gene TRBV28 combines with J gene TRBJ2-7; D remains ambiguous. The CDR3 sequence is 14 residues long. Germline V gene data show CDR1 as MDHEN and CDR2 as SYDVKM. V lost 7 bases and J 3 bases, leaving 16 bases between the germline ends. The CDR3 DNA sequence: TGTGCCAGCACCCGAATAGGAGCCGGCTACGAGCAGTACTTC. Residues: CASTRIGAGYEQYF.

The chain uses TRBV5-1 and TRBJ1-5; D gene unclear. V dropped 2 bases and J dropped 9 bases, with 6 bases sitting between them. The CDR3 is made up of 11 amino acids. CDR1 is SGHRS, CDR2 YFSETQ, per germline. CDR3: CASSFSRPQHF. The CDR3 nucleotides read TGCGCCAGCAGCTTTTCGCGGCCCCAGCATTTT.

This clone was seen more than once but under ten times. This rearrangement joins TRBV9 to TRBJ1-1; 7 bases map to TRBD1. CDR3 length equals 14 residues. Unmatched junction bases numbered 7, after V lost 4 bases and J lost 4 bases. The germline CDR1 and CDR2 sequences are SGDLS and YYNGEE. The CDR3 DNA sequence: TGTGCCAGCAGCACCCGGACAGGTTTCACTGAAGCTTTCTTT. This translates into CASSTRTGFTEAFF.

V and J are TRBV4-2 and TRBJ2-3; 7 bases line up with TRBD2. The CDR3 length is 15 residues. Germline CDR1 reads LGHNA; CDR2 reads YNFKEQ. Unmatched junction bases numbered 3, after V lost 1 base and J lost 2 bases. CDR3 protein: CASSQGLASTDTQYF. The CDR3 DNA is TGTGCCAGCAGCCAAGGACTAGCCTCCACAGATACGCAGTATTTT.

The rearrangement links TRBV7-9 to TRBJ1-4, with D perhaps matching TRBD1 (6 bases). Germline CDR1 reads SEHNR; CDR2 reads FQNEAQ (reference sequence). V was trimmed by 5 bases and J by 6 bases, leaving 13 bases between them. The length of the CDR3 is 14 residues. This chain's CDR3 is CASSLSTGYEKLFF. DNA of the CDR3: TGTGCCAGCAGCCTATCGACAGGCTATGAAAAACTGTTTTTT.

There are a few counts of this clone. J is TRBJ2-1 and V is TRBV27; 9 bases align to TRBD1. V lost 4 bases and J lost 1; bases outside the gene matches: 2. The CDR3 loop spans 15 amino acids. From germline, CDR1 is MNHEY and CDR2 SMNVEV (reference sequence). CDR3 sequence: CASSSTGGSYNEQFF. The CDR3 region has the DNA TGTGCCAGCAGTTCGACAGGGGGGTCCTACAATGAGCAGTTCTTC.

The chain couples TRBV7-9 to TRBJ2-2, with a weak D call TRBD1 (5 bases). This CDR3 region has 13 residues. Germline CDR1 reads SEHNR; CDR2 reads FQNEAQ (reference sequence). V was clipped by 4 bases and J by 6 bases, with 9 bases between them. The CDR3 is CASSSQGSGELFF. The CDR3 DNA reads as TGTGCCAGCAGCTCCCAGGGATCCGGGGAGCTGTTTTTT.

The V gene is TRBV5-5, the J gene TRBJ1-2; D is perhaps TRBD1 (5 bases). Trimming cost V 6 bases and J 8 bases, with 20 bases left between them. This CDR3 has 14 residues. The germline CDR1 and CDR2 sequences are SGHKS and YYEKEE (reference sequence). CDR3 nucleotides: TGTGCCAGCACCCGGGGGGAGGGTGTAGGAGGCTACACCTTC. Its translation: CASTRGEGVGGYTF.

This chain connects TRBV11-3 to TRBJ2-1, with 9 bases lining up with TRBD1. The CDR3 runs 15 residues. V shed 4 bases, J shed 3 bases, and the junction held 4 bases outside the gene matches. The germline V gene has CDR1 SGHNT and CDR2 YENEEA. The CDR3 protein is CASSSTGGGYNEQFF. The CDR3 bases are TGTGCCAGCAGCTCAACAGGGGGCGGCTACAATGAGCAGTTCTTC.